These 17 T cell receptor beta chains came from one sample sequenced in a study of blood T cell repertoires in COVID-19. Profiling relied on immunoSEQ multiplex PCR, and the TCRdb table lists in-frame clones only, not all of them. The sample lists roughly 100,000 clones; approximately 82% were seen once. What was sequenced was peripheral blood. The receptors derive from a woman of 80 years or more with acute or convalescent COVID-19.

The chain has TRBV18 and TRBJ2-7; TRBD2 matches at 8 bases. The CDR3 loop spans 14 amino acids. The germline V gene encodes CDR1 KGHSH and CDR2 LQKENI. The V segment lost 4 bases and the J segment 0 bases; nucleotides outside the gene matches: 2. CDR3 DNA: TGTGCCAGCTCACGAACTAGCGGCTCCTACGAGCAGTACGTC. Encoded protein: CASSRTSGSYEQYV.

V is TRBV15 and J is TRBJ2-7, with TRBD1 matching 9 bases. This CDR3 has 13 amino acids. V shed 3 bases and J 6 bases; nucleotides not matched to a gene: 3. CDR1 and CDR2 from the germline V gene are LNHNV and YYDKDF (reference sequence). CDR3 residues: CATSRDRGGEQYV. The CDR3 DNA sequence: TGTGCCACCAGCAGGGACAGGGGAGGCGAGCAGTACGTC.

The V and J genes are TRBV5-1 and TRBJ1-2; D might be TRBD1 (5 bases). The CDR3 extends over 13 amino acids. Looked up from germline, CDR1 is SGHRS and CDR2 is YFSETQ. V lost 3 bases, J lost 6 bases, and 12 bases lay in between. The chain's CDR3 is CASSSEARDGYTF. CDR3 nucleotides: TGCGCCAGCAGCTCTGAAGCCAGGGATGGCTACACCTTC. Using reference TRBV5-1 and TRBJ1-2 for the parts outside the CDR3, the full variable domain is KAGVTQTPRYLIKTRGQQVTLSCSPISGHRSVSWYQQTPGQGLQFLFEYFSETQRNKGNFPGRFSGRQFSNSRSEMNVSTLELGDSALYLCASSSEARDGYTFGSGTRLTVV.

The V gene is TRBV5-4, the J gene TRBJ1-1; TRBD1 agrees at 9 bases. This CDR3 has 14 residues. The germline gives CDR1 SGHNT, CDR2 YYREEE (reference sequence). Germline trimming cut 7 bases from V and 7 bases from J; bases unmatched to any gene: 11. The CDR3 here is CASQDGTGLIEAFF. The CDR3 nucleotides read TGTGCCAGCCAAGACGGGACAGGGTTAATTGAAGCTTTCTTT.

The chain links TRBV21-1 to TRBJ2-7; the tabulated D call, TRBD1, remains unverified against the DNA. TRBV21-1 is a documented pseudogene. The CDR3 contains 15 residues. The CDR3 DNA is TGTGCCAGCAGCAAAGCGCTCAGGTATGCCTACGAGCAGTACTTC. Amino acids: CASSKALRYAYEQYF.

The chain employs TRBV19 and TRBJ2-1; 11 nucleotides line up with TRBD2. Trimming removed 6 bases from V and 4 bases from J; junction bases left unmatched: 5. This CDR3 is 15 amino acids long. Germline CDR1 and CDR2: LNHDA and SQIVND (reference sequence). This CDR3 reads CASSPGLAVYNEQFF. The CDR3 region has the DNA TGTGCCAGTAGCCCGGGACTAGCGGTTTACAATGAGCAGTTCTTC.

The CDR3 region is CASSQGQGVQETQYF. DNA of the CDR3: TGCGCCAGCAGCCAAGGACAGGGGGTTCAAGAGACCCAGTACTTC. The chain recombines TRBV4-1 with TRBJ2-5; 9 bases are shared with TRBD1. There are 15 residues in the CDR3. Germline V gene lookup returns CDR1 MGHRA and CDR2 YSYEKL. V was pared by 1 base and J by 2 bases, with 2 bases of the junction left unmatched.

The rearrangement uses TRBV18 and TRBJ2-1; D is perhaps TRBD2 (5 bases). Trimming stripped 3 bases from V and 7 bases from J, with 13 bases between. Germline assignment: CDR1 KGHSH and CDR2 LQKENI. The CDR3 extends over 14 amino acids. The CDR3 protein is CASSPLASWNEQFF. The CDR3 coding sequence is TGTGCCAGCTCACCTCTCGCTAGCTGGAATGAGCAGTTCTTC.

This sequence joins TRBV13 and TRBJ2-1; TRBD2 aligns across 7 bases. The germline V gene encodes CDR1 PRHDT and CDR2 FYEKMQ (reference sequence). The CDR3 has 16 residues. Trimming took 5 bases from V and 4 from J; bases not matched to a gene: 11. DNA of the CDR3: TGTGCCAGCAGCATGCACTATGGCGGGAGATACAATGAGCAGTTCTTC. Protein sequence: CASSMHYGGRYNEQFF.

This clone was detected ten times or more. V and J are TRBV28 and TRBJ2-3, with 9 bases aligning to TRBD2. The V and J ends lost 6 bases and 13 bases, in that order; junction bases with no gene match: 8. The CDR3 runs 12 residues. Germline V gene sequence: CDR1 MDHEN, CDR2 SYDVKM. In DNA, the CDR3 is TGTGCCAGCAGATCCTTTCTAGCGGGGAAGTATTTT. Translation: CASRSFLAGKYF.

The gene calls are TRBV10-3 and TRBJ2-6; D is unclear. Germline V gene sequence: CDR1 ENHRY, CDR2 SYGVKD. This CDR3 comprises 15 residues. V shed 8 bases and J shed 3 bases, with 14 bases lying between them. In DNA, the CDR3 is TGTGCCATCGTCGGCCGGGTGAGTGGGGCCAACGTCCTGACTTTC. Protein sequence: CAIVGRVSGANVLTF.

This sequence joins TRBV7-8 and TRBJ2-5; possible D gene TRBD2, 5 bases. Germline-derived CDR1 and CDR2 are SGHVS and FQNEAQ. The germline V and J ends were trimmed by 0 bases and 5 bases, with 16 bases remaining between them. The CDR3 has 16 amino acids. CDR3 DNA: TGTGCCAGCAGCTTAGCAGGCGGGTCCCAGAAGGAGACCCAGTACTTC. It translates to CASSLAGGSQKETQYF.

The CDR3 is CATSDLSRSTDTQYF. CDR3 nucleotides: TGTGCCACCAGTGATTTGTCGAGAAGCACAGATACGCAGTATTTT. The chain uses TRBV24-1 and TRBJ2-3; the D is unclear. V lost 0 bases and J 0 bases, leaving 6 bases between the germline ends. CDR3 size: 15 residues. Per the germline V gene, CDR1 is KGHDR and CDR2 is SFDVKD.

This clone appeared once. Other DNA sequences from this sample encode an identical CDR3 as well. DNA for the CDR3: TGTGCCAGCAGCTCGGGACAGGGAGGTCAGCCCCAGCATTTT. Translated, it gives CASSSGQGGQPQHF. The rearrangement joins TRBV5-6 to TRBJ1-5; 9 positions agree with TRBD1. J gave up 6 bases and V 3 bases, and 4 bases lay outside the gene matches. Germline CDR1 reads SGHDT; CDR2 reads YYEEEE. The CDR3 contains 14 residues.

The gene calls are TRBV2 and TRBJ2-3; a possible D gene is TRBD1 (6 bases). The CDR3 length is 15 residues. Germline V gene lookup returns CDR1 SNHLY and CDR2 FYNNEI. Trimming stripped 4 bases from V and 2 bases from J, with 13 bases between. The CDR3 nucleotides read TGTGCCAGCAGTGGGGGACAAAGGGTCACAGATACGCAGTATTTT. Its translation: CASSGGQRVTDTQYF.

The genes are TRBV5-1 and TRBJ2-3; 14 positions match TRBD2. This CDR3 is built from 16 residues. The V gene end was trimmed by 0 bases and the J gene end by 5 bases; junction bases not matched to a gene: 2. Germline V gives CDR1 SGHRS, CDR2 YFSETQ. The DNA of the CDR3 is TGCGCCAGCAGCTTGGAGGGGACTAGCGGGAGAGATACGCAGTATTTT. The encoded protein is CASSLEGTSGRDTQYF. Supplemented by reference TRBV5-1 and TRBJ2-3, the full variable domain reads KAGVTQTPRYLIKTRGQQVTLSCSPISGHRSVSWYQQTPGQGLQFLFEYFSETQRNKGNFPGRFSGRQFSNSRSEMNVSTLELGDSALYLCASSLEGTSGRDTQYFGPGTRLTVL.

The V gene is TRBV19, the J gene TRBJ2-1, with a tentative D call TRBD1 (6 bases). V lost 4 bases and J 8 bases, leaving 12 bases between the germline ends. The length of the CDR3 is 13 residues. Looked up from germline, CDR1 is LNHDA and CDR2 is SQIVND (reference sequence). CDR3 nucleotides: TGTGCCAGTAGTAGGGGGCTAGCATATGAGCAGTTCTTC. This sequence encodes CASSRGLAYEQFF.